This T cell receptor (beta chain) was recorded in a study of human T cells and chemical hapten exposure. Study-wide points: Healthy people's immune response may differ from that of the donors, who had alopecia.

This clonotype was found a few times. Its antigen is unknown. Sample time point: patch test 1, 2 weeks after DPC sensitization. As to treatment: therapeutic diphenylcyclopropenone sensitization with weekly scalp DPC. Extraction of total RNA was performed on unfractionated whole blood. The study drew its donors from alopecia patients who were 18 to 70 years old and suitable for DPC. Source study methods: Counting gave a median of around 89,000 TCRs per sample, with values ranging from about 23,224 to 750,000. Each CDR3 protein is one row after TCRdb ran MiXCR on the RACE reads. For this entry, the V and J calls and clone size follow TCRdb and not the study's own pipeline. The repertoire includes tens of thousands of distinct CDR3 sequences, over 5.5% of them detected once, and roughly 9% sits in the top ten. Trimming at V came to 5 bases and at J to 1 base, leaving 8 bases not matched to a gene. CDR1 SGHDN and CDR2 FVKESK come from the germline V gene. The CDR3 covers 16 residues.

This clonotype originated in a woman in her twenties or thirties with alopecia areata. Some clones in this sample may be carry-over from other donors' samples. The sequencing used whole blood, collected in connection with sensitization to the hapten diphenylcyclopropenone (DPC). The rearrangement joins TRBV14 to TRBJ2-5, with 9 nucleotides matching TRBD1. The CDR3 DNA follows: TGTGCCAGCAGCACGTGGACAGGGGATATCCAAGAGACCCAGTACTTC. As protein: CASSTWTGDIQETQYF.